These 25 T cell receptor beta chains originate from one sample sequenced in a study of T cell clonality in common variable immunodeficiency. Broader study findings: In common variable immunodeficiency, TCR beta chains reportedly carried fewer deletions and N-nucleotide insertions.

No antigens are known for them. Measured with immunoSEQ multiplex PCR; TCRdb has only the in-frame clones, and not every one. The sample yields fewer than 20,000 clones, without any singletons. Sequenced input: peripheral blood mononuclear cells. These receptors originate from a human donor with common variable immunodeficiency.

With respect to this clone: From the germline J gene comes the end of the CDR3, since the read stops 3 residues before it. The chain carries TRBV30 and TRBJ2-5; D unresolved. The germline V and J ends were trimmed by 2 bases and 5 bases, with 12 bases remaining between them. Germline V CDR1 and CDR2: GTSNPN, SVGIG (reference sequence). This CDR3 comprises 13 residues. Partial CDR3 DNA: TGTGCCTGGAGTTTTGGGCGATTGGAGACC. It translates to CAWSFGRLET. The whole CDR3 reads CAWSFGRLETQYF. The variable domain in full, with the rest retrieved from reference TRBV30 and TRBJ2-5, is SQTIHQWPATLVQPVGSPLSLECTVEGTSNPNLYWYRQAAGRGLQLLFYSVGIGQISSEVPQNLSASRPQDRQFILSSKKLLLSDSGFYLCAWSFGRLETQYFGPGTRLLVL.

CDR3 bases read: TGTGCCAGTAGCCGAACCGGGACAGTTTATGGC. Protein product: CASSRTGTVYG. The entire CDR3 sequence reads CASSRTGTVYGYTF. J is TRBJ1-2 and V is TRBV19, with 7 bases aligning to TRBD1. The read is 3 residues too short to cover the CDR3 end, so that end is filled in from the germline J gene. The length of the CDR3 is 14 residues. CDR1 and CDR2 (germline): LNHDA, SQIVND (reference sequence). V dropped 6 bases and J dropped 5; count of bases not matched to a gene: 9.

The table lists this clone with a few counts. Coverage ceases 3 residues before the CDR3 finishes, and the germline J gene fills in the end. The V call is TRBV7-2, the J call TRBJ2-2; possibly TRBD1 for D (6 bases). CDR1 SGHTA and CDR2 FQGNSA come from the germline V gene. Trimming removed 3 bases from V and 7 bases from J, with 12 bases in between. There are 14 residues in the CDR3. The CDR3 region is CASSFQGYGGELFF. Partial CDR3 DNA: TGTGCCAGCAGCTTTCAGGGGTACGGCGGGGAG. The full variable domain, its missing parts supplied by reference TRBV7-2 and TRBJ2-2, is GAGVSQSPSNKVTEKGKDVELRCDPISGHTALYWYRQSLGQGLEFLIYFQGNSAPDKSGLPSDRFSAERTGGSVSTLTIQRTQQEDSAVYLCASSFQGYGGELFFGEGSRLTVL.

A note on this clone: The read is 3 residues too short to cover the CDR3 end, so that end is filled in from the germline J gene. The chain has TRBV19 and TRBJ2-4, with 9 bases fitting TRBD1. The trim removed 10 bases at V and 9 bases at J, leaving 13 bases unmatched. The CDR3 is made up of 14 amino acids. Germline V gene lookup returns CDR1 LNHDA and CDR2 SQIVND (reference sequence). The DNA read from the CDR3 is TGTGCCACTAGATCCGGGACAGGGCTCAGCATT. This gives the protein CATRSGTGLSI. In full, the CDR3 reads CATRSGTGLSIQYF.

This clone was seen a handful of times. The CDR3 goes on 3 residues after the read ends, and that part is filled in from the germline J gene. The chain couples TRBV19 to TRBJ2-1; D is perhaps TRBD1 (5 bases). V lost 1 base and J 0 bases, leaving 13 bases between the germline ends. Germline CDR1 reads LNHDA; CDR2 reads SQIVND (reference sequence). CDR3 length equals 17 residues. The CDR3 sequence: CASSIAKQASSYNEQFF. The CDR3 bases that were read are TGTGCCAGTAGTATAGCGAAACAGGCAAGCTCCTACAATGAG.

In its sample, this clone ranks as medium-sized (0.01 to 0.1%). The read ends 3 residues shy of where the CDR3 ends; the end is completed using the germline J gene. V is TRBV5-4 and J is TRBJ1-1, with a possible D match to TRBD1 (6 bases). Germline V gene sequence: CDR1 SGHNT, CDR2 YYREEE (reference sequence). The CDR3 spans 15 residues. The CDR3 sequence is CASSLTPQGLGGAFF. Partial CDR3 DNA: TGTGCCAGCAGCTTGACCCCCCAGGGGCTTGGGGGA.

This clone was observed a handful of times. With the read ending 3 residues before the CDR3 end, the germline J gene is used to fill in that end. The chain couples TRBV7-6 to TRBJ1-1, with D tentatively TRBD1 (5 bases). V was clipped by 6 bases and J by 0 bases, with 11 bases between them. CDR3 length: 14 residues. Germline assignment: CDR1 SGHVS and CDR2 FNYEAQ. The sequenced CDR3 bases are TGTGCCAGCAGTTTGGACACCATGAACACTGAA. Its protein is CASSLDTMNTE. The complete CDR3 reads CASSLDTMNTEAFF.

This clone appeared a few times. The missing CDR3 end, 3 residues past where the read stops, is filled in from the germline J gene. The rearrangement uses TRBV18 and TRBJ2-1; TRBD2 matches 8 bases. V shed 4 bases and J 0 bases; nucleotides not matched to a gene: 14. Germline V gene lookup returns CDR1 KGHSH and CDR2 LQKENI. The CDR3 sequence is 19 residues long. This chain's CDR3 is CASSLLVQRGTTSYNEQFF. The covered CDR3 bases are TGTGCCAGCTCACTACTCGTCCAGCGGGGGACTACCTCCTACAATGAG.

In regard to this clone: The read finishes 3 residues shy of the CDR3 end, and the germline J gene is used to complete it. V gene TRBV19 combines with J gene TRBJ2-7; 8 positions match TRBD1. This CDR3 has 15 amino acids. Germline-derived CDR1 and CDR2 are LNHDA and SQIVND (reference sequence). Trimming removed 6 bases from V and 4 bases from J; junction bases left unmatched: 11. CDR3 loop: CASSKPGQAQYEQYF. CDR3 DNA (partial): TGTGCCAGTAGCAAACCGGGACAGGCCCAATACGAG.

This clone was seen repeatedly, ten times or more. The CDR3 end lies 3 residues beyond the end of the read and is filled in from the germline J gene. This chain links TRBV5-1 with TRBJ2-7; possibly TRBD1 for D (8 bases). This CDR3 is 15 amino acids long. Trimming pared 4 bases from V and 3 bases from J, leaving 17 bases between. Germline V lookup: CDR1 SGHRS, CDR2 YFSETQ. Partial CDR3 DNA: TGCGCCAGCAGCGCACAGGGGGGGATGGGCTACGAG. It specifies CASSAQGGMGYE. The entire CDR3 protein reads CASSAQGGMGYEQYF.

A few counts support this clone. One end of the junction is discordant with germline, which a read error may explain. The sequence runs out 3 residues before the end of the CDR3; the remainder is reconstructed from the germline J gene. The chain joins TRBV7-9 to TRBJ1-1; D not resolved. The CDR3 loop spans 13 amino acids. Looked up from germline, CDR1 is SEHNR and CDR2 is FQNEAQ (reference sequence). CDR3 bases read: TGTTCCAGCATGATAGCGGGGTTTTCTGAA. Residues: CSSMIAGFSE. The whole CDR3 is CSSMIAGFSEAFF.

A word on this clone: Coverage ceases 3 residues before the CDR3 finishes, and the germline J gene fills in the end. The rearrangement joins TRBV6-1 to TRBJ1-1, with D possibly being TRBD1 (5 bases). The germline CDR1 and CDR2 sequences are MNHNS and SASEGT. The CDR3 contains 15 residues. V was pared by 2 bases and J by 2 bases, with 12 bases between. Incomplete CDR3 DNA: TGTGCCAGCAGTGAATTGGGGACTGACAACACTGAA. Translation: CASSELGTDNTE. The full CDR3 protein is CASSELGTDNTEAFF.

Worth noting for this clone: The read stops 3 residues short of the end of the CDR3; the missing end is completed from the germline J gene. The chain employs TRBV11-3 and TRBJ2-3; 8 nucleotides line up with TRBD1. The V and J ends lost 3 bases and 3 bases, in that order; junction bases with no gene match: 5. CDR1 is SGHNT, CDR2 YENEEA, per germline. The CDR3 covers 15 residues. The CDR3 reads CASSLDRVGTDTQYF. CDR3 bases read: TGTGCCAGCAGCTTGGACAGGGTCGGGACAGATACG.

Worth noting for this clone: The observed sequence ends 3 residues before the CDR3 terminus, with the missing tail filled in from the germline J gene. The V gene is TRBV19, the J gene TRBJ2-6; no clear D gene. CDR3 length: 15 amino acids. The V end lost 7 bases, the J end lost 0 bases, and 10 bases lay between the germline ends. Per the germline V gene, CDR1 is LNHDA and CDR2 is SQIVND (reference sequence). CDR3 bases read: TGTGCCAGTACTGATACAGCCTCTGGGGCCAACGTC. It translates to CASTDTASGANV. The whole CDR3 region reads CASTDTASGANVLTF. The variable domain in full, with the rest retrieved from reference TRBV19 and TRBJ2-6, is DGGITQSPKYLFRKEGQNVTLSCEQNLNHDAMYWYRQDPGQGLRLIYYSQIVNDFQKGDIAEGYSVSREKKESFPLTVTSAQKNPTAFYLCASTDTASGANVLTFGAGSRLTVL.

A few counts support this clone. The read ends 3 residues before the CDR3 terminus; that terminus is restored from the germline J gene. The rearrangement uses TRBV7-2 and TRBJ2-3; 11 nucleotides agree with TRBD2. CDR3 length: 14 amino acids. V lost 5 bases and J lost 4; bases outside the gene matches: 2. CDR1 is SGHTA, CDR2 FQGNSA, per germline. CDR3 bases read: TGTGCCAGCAGCCAGGGACTAGCGGCAGATACG. Its protein product is CASSQGLAADT. The full CDR3 protein reads CASSQGLAADTQYF.

This clone showed up just a few times. The read finishes 3 residues shy of the CDR3 end, and the germline J gene is used to complete it. The chain combines TRBV7-6 with TRBJ2-4; 15 bases fit TRBD2. CDR3 length equals 12 residues. In germline, CDR1 is SGHVS, CDR2 FNYEAQ. The CDR3 bases that were read are TGTGCCACCGGGACTAGCGGGGGGTCT. Its protein is CATGTSGGS. The CDR3 in full is CATGTSGGSQYF.

This clone showed up just a few times. The sequence runs out 3 residues before the end of the CDR3; the remainder is reconstructed from the germline J gene. The chain links TRBV30 to TRBJ2-4; 7 nucleotides align to TRBD1. Unmatched junction bases numbered 4, after V lost 1 base and J lost 4 bases. The CDR3 contains 14 residues. The germline gives CDR1 GTSNPN, CDR2 SVGIG (reference sequence). The CDR3: CAWSAGTAKNIQYF. The DNA read from the CDR3 is TGTGCCTGGAGTGCCGGGACAGCTAAAAACATT.

This clone was counted ten times or more. The read ends 3 residues early relative to the CDR3; the germline J gene fills the gap. The V and J genes are TRBV20-1 and TRBJ1-2; TRBD1 is a possible D gene (6 bases). The CDR3 is 18 amino acids. Germline V lookup: CDR1 DFQATT, CDR2 SNEGSKA (reference sequence). Trimming pared 2 bases from V and 4 bases from J, leaving 26 bases between. The chain's CDR3 is CSARRLPRGGFPIYGYTF. The CDR3 bases that were read are TGCAGTGCTAGACGACTCCCCAGGGGTGGGTTCCCCATCTATGGC.

This clone was found a few times. The DNA ends 3 residues before the CDR3 does, and the rest of the CDR3 is filled in from the germline J gene. The chain couples TRBV7-6 to TRBJ2-3; weak D call: TRBD2 (7 bases). Germline V gene lookup returns CDR1 SGHVS and CDR2 FNYEAQ. The CDR3 is 14 residues long. V dropped 0 bases and J dropped 6 bases, with 10 bases sitting between them. The CDR3 reads CASSLAEGGDTQYF. The DNA read from the CDR3 is TGTGCCAGCAGCTTAGCCGAGGGGGGGGATACG.

This clone ranks as medium-sized (0.01 to 0.1%). The CDR3 DNA, read in part, is TGTGCCAGCAAGCCGGGACAGGGGCACTATGGC. Its translation: CASKPGQGHYG. The entire CDR3 is CASKPGQGHYGYTF. The genes are TRBV6-4 and TRBJ1-2, with 10 bases matching TRBD1. The read stops 3 residues short of the end of the CDR3; the missing end is completed from the germline J gene. In germline, CDR1 is MRHNA, CDR2 SNTAGT. The CDR3 length is 14 residues. After removal of 7 bases from V and 3 bases from J, the junction contained 5 bases not matched to a gene.

This clone has ten or more counts. The sequence runs out 3 residues before the end of the CDR3; the remainder is reconstructed from the germline J gene. The chain is built from TRBV7-6 and TRBJ1-1; no clear D. Per germline, CDR1 SGHVS and CDR2 FNYEAQ. V lost 1 base and J 3 bases, leaving 12 bases between the germline ends. CDR3 size: 15 residues. The CDR3 bases that were read are TGTGCCAGCAGCTTAGTACGGGGTCGGGACACTGAA. Residues: CASSLVRGRDTE. The CDR3, in full, reads CASSLVRGRDTEAFF.

This clone was seen a few times. The sequence runs out 3 residues before the end of the CDR3; the remainder is reconstructed from the germline J gene. This chain connects TRBV30 to TRBJ2-5; D is uncertain. The CDR3 is 13 amino acids. Looked up from germline, CDR1 is GTSNPN and CDR2 is SVGIG (reference sequence). V shed 2 bases and J shed 5 bases, with 12 bases lying between them. The sequenced part of the CDR3 DNA is TGTGCCTGGAGTCCCTCACGCCGGGAGACC. This codes for CAWSPSRRET. The whole CDR3 is CAWSPSRRETQYF.

There are a few counts of this clone. The CDR3 end is not reached by the read, which stops 3 residues before it; the germline J gene fills it in. V gene TRBV2 combines with J gene TRBJ2-5; TRBD2 aligns across 9 bases. The J segment lost 3 bases and the V segment lost 2 bases, leaving 13 bases of the junction unmatched. The CDR3 length is 18 residues. Germline V CDR1 and CDR2: SNHLY, FYNNEI. The CDR3 protein is CASSERVLAGVDKETQYF. CDR3 DNA, as far as it was read: TGTGCCAGCAGTGAACGAGTGTTAGCGGGGGTGGATAAAGAGACC.

This clone showed up many times. The read finishes 3 residues shy of the CDR3 end, and the germline J gene is used to complete it. The chain carries TRBV4-2 and TRBJ2-7, with a possible D match to TRBD2 (5 bases). The CDR3 runs to 19 residues. The germline V and J ends were trimmed by 0 bases and 4 bases, with 25 bases remaining between them. Germline V gives CDR1 LGHNA, CDR2 YNFKEQ. The CDR3 sequence is CASSQDLSQSATGLYEQYF. CDR3 DNA, as far as it was read: TGTGCCAGCAGCCAAGATCTGTCGCAGTCGGCCACCGGACTTTACGAG.

This clone occurred a few times. The CDR3 end is not reached by the read, which stops 3 residues before it; the germline J gene fills it in. The V call is TRBV19, the J call TRBJ1-5, with a weak D call TRBD1 (5 bases). Germline values: CDR1 LNHDA, CDR2 SQIVND (reference sequence). This CDR3 is 14 amino acids long. Deletions cut 3 bases from V and 6 bases from J, with 12 bases between. The CDR3 protein is CASSMEKGSQPQHF. The CDR3 bases that were read are TGTGCCAGTAGTATGGAGAAGGGGAGTCAGCCC.